This T cell receptor (beta chain) was sequenced in a study of blood T cell repertoires in COVID-19. Produced via immunoSEQ multiplex PCR; TCRdb's table is partial and in-frame only. The sample contains approximately 210,000 clones, 83% of which appear only once. Between the trimmed V and J ends, which lost 0 bases and 3 bases, there was a span of 12 bases. Germline CDR1 MNHEY, CDR2 SVGAGI. The CDR3 covers 16 residues. Sequenced material: peripheral blood. The V call is TRBV6-5, the J call TRBJ2-1; a weak D match, TRBD2 (6 bases). The sequence came from a woman between 45 and 60 years old with acute or convalescent COVID-19. The CDR3 is CASSYSTGSFYNEQFF. In nucleotides, the CDR3 is TGTGCCAGCAGTTACTCGACCGGGAGCTTCTACAATGAGCAGTTCTTC.